This T cell receptor beta chain emerged from a study of human T cells and chemical hapten exposure. In the study overall: Patch tests applied 0.01% DPC to the upper back and were scored after 6 days.

This clonotype was observed at least ten times. Its antigen remains unknown. Study observations and caveats: Positive correlation was observed between PT1 expanded TCR counts and patch test score.

Germline CDR1 SGHRS, CDR2 YFSETQ. V was cut by 4 bases and J by 3 bases, with 7 bases left in between. This CDR3 comprises 12 residues. MiXCR, applied by TCRdb to the RACE reads, yields one record per CDR3 protein. Among over 300,000 distinct CDR3 sequences listed, more than 4.5% were seen once. Time point indicated: pre-sensitization, week 0. Described treatment: therapeutic diphenylcyclopropenone sensitization with weekly scalp DPC. Each patch test followed a blood draw. Someone pulled total RNA out of unfractionated whole blood. This specimen was whole blood, taken in connection with sensitization to the hapten diphenylcyclopropenone (DPC). The TCR was taken from a woman aged 45 to 65 with alopecia areata. Some clones in this sample may be carry-over from other donors' samples. The gene calls are TRBV5-1 and TRBJ1-1, with D hard to call. CDR3 nucleotide sequence: TGCGCCAGCAGCATCCGGGACACTGAAGCTTTCTTT. The encoded protein is CASSIRDTEAFF.